The following is a TCR beta chain sequence with its context. Its antigen is currently not known. Base qualities are not recorded, but no much larger clone differs from it by a single base. Library creation used the immunoSEQ multiplex PCR assay. For the multiplex PCR, a mixture combining 60 forward primers for TCR Vbeta segments and 13 reverse primers for TCR Jbeta segments was used. The CDR3 region of rearranged TCR beta genes was amplified from genomic DNA with a multiplex PCR assay. On the Illumina HiSeq System, the amplified TCR beta libraries were sequenced as 87-base-pair reads. The original methods were these. A later analysis tallied around 82 million unique TCR beta chains across the approximately 670 repertoires, and approximately 9.9 million of those chains were shared by two or more donors. To remove PCR and sequencing errors, raw reads were error-corrected and collapsed into unique sequences using a nearest-neighbor algorithm that merged closely related sequences. Alignment of CDR3 sequences to IMGT reference sequences was used to assign V, D and J gene segments. For a sequence to be retained, at least a six-nucleotide match to both a V gene segment and a J gene segment was required. Rearrangements were called productive when the CDR3 lacked stop codons and stayed in frame with V and J; all others were non-productive. Following IMGT convention, CDR3 was defined as the stretch from the second conserved V-encoded cysteine up to the conserved J-encoded phenylalanine. Sequences without an unambiguous match to a single V gene segment were excluded from the earlier analysis of about 630 of the donors. An earlier analysis of almost 600 of the donors classified V segments as functional when productive rearrangements were above 56.7% and as segregating when the standard deviation between donors was above 5%. A statistical classification framework was developed to diagnose cytomegalovirus status using the catalog of TCR beta chain sequences. In a later analysis, V and J genes were assigned by comparing TCR nucleotide sequences against IMGT/GENE-DB human TR gene sequences. Using the TCRdist pipeline, a later analysis assigned CDR3 sequences along with most-parsimonious VDJ recombination scenarios. In a later analysis, every TCR beta chain was defined by the combination of its CDR3 amino acid sequence and its V-gene family, and reads without a unique V-gene family were dropped. To address suspected cross-contamination and a sequencing artifact, a later analysis removed 550 to 750 highly shared, low-generation-probability nucleotide sequences. In a later analysis, a clonal expansion index was calculated for each public chain from normalized within-repertoire ranks of inferred template counts. A later analysis computed generation probabilities with a VDJ recombination model fitted to out-of-frame rearrangements, and checked the results against IGoR. In a later analysis, hypergeometric tests were used to score TCR-TCR, TCR-HLA and TCR-CMV co-occurrence, with a repertoire-size bias correction applied to TCR pairs. In a later analysis, false discovery rates were estimated by permuting HLA or CMV assignments 20 times. In a later analysis, co-occurring TCRs were grouped with DBSCAN, and TCRdist sequence similarity was added when clustering was performed within HLA-allele-positive subsets. For co-occurrence clustering, repertoires with fewer than 30,000 or more than 120,000 public chains were excluded, along with five or six repertoires with anomalous nucleotide sharing. In its TCRdb copy, this immuneACCESS table keeps in-frame sequences only and misses some clones. Where compared with another copy, unresolved V genes explain less than half of these, and the others have no known cause. D and trimming were read from the DNA, whereas the V and J calls and clone size are those reported in that table. Across this sample there are roughly 190,000 clones, with 87% seen only once. The top ten hold 1% to 1.5% of the sample.

The cohort comprised 666 healthy bone marrow donors. At the time of sampling, all cohort members were nominally healthy, though unrecorded immune exposures were likely present. The donor was CMV seronegative and was included in the group of a few hundred seronegative cohort members. A peripheral blood sample was provided by each donor, and peripheral blood mononuclear cells were used for TCR beta sequencing. Genomic DNA extraction from the blood cell samples was performed with the Qiagen DNeasy Blood Extraction Kit. V is cut back by 6 bases and J by 6 bases, with 8 bases in the junction unmatched. Looking up the germline V gene yields CDR1 KGHSH and CDR2 LQKENI. The CDR3 starts with the cysteine, ends with the phenylalanine, and has 13 residues. CDR3 DNA is the only sequence kept; it has 39 bases, read in frame from the first base. These data come from a study of cytomegalovirus exposure and HLA in healthy donors (dated by TCRdb to the late 2010s). Notes on the research overall: In an earlier analysis of some 550 of the donors, 250 to 350 Gb of sequence data and some 100 million unique TCR beta sequences from roughly 190 million T cells were reported. The study was designed to test whether signatures of past pathogen exposure could be identified by cataloging public T cell receptors. Rather than using new phenotypic data, the later analysis identified candidate immune exposures from TCR beta sequences and from how often those sequences occurred across donors. In a later genetic analysis, genome-wide SNP genotypes for about 65% of the roughly 670 donors were used, and that subset was treated as a discovery cohort. The number of donors typed differed by locus, with roughly 620-640 for A, B, C, DRB1 and DQB1, roughly 520 for DQA1, some 570 for DPA1, and around 450 for DPB1. Using immunosequencing, the study profiled T cell repertoires from fewer than 850 subjects and related those repertoires to cytomegalovirus serostatus. HLA typing included class I and class II loci at four-digit resolution. A handful of DR-DQ haplotypes were handled as single units for association and clustering because linkage in the cohort was strong. Alongside the repertoire data, information on donor age, sex, ethnicity and CMV serostatus was compiled. An early release covering roughly 600 HLA-typed donors comprised about 300 gigabases of sequencing data and roughly 85 million unique TCR sequences. Of the 350 to 450 genotyped donors, approximately 80% were placed in the genetic ancestry cluster associated with self-reported Caucasian donors. An earlier analysis of some 500 of the donors used high-throughput TCR beta sequencing to judge whether each TCR beta V gene segment behaved as functional or pseudogenic. On average, roughly 240,000 unique TCR beta nucleotide sequences were sequenced per donor among some 420 genotyped donors of the cohort, with around 19% of those sequences being non-productive. To predict cytomegalovirus infection status, the study brought together high-throughput TCR immunosequencing, statistical association of individual TCRs with disease status, and machine learning. In addition to the first cohort of 666 subjects, a separate validation cohort of 130 or so different subjects was used. A later analysis re-analyzed previously published TCR beta repertoires from several hundred donors and added high-resolution HLA genotyping to study TCR occurrence patterns. All discovery cohort repertoires had been generated using a single sequencing platform.

Summary of the overall study and its limitations: Sequencing depth was assumed to be roughly uniform across donors in the presence/absence analyses, though that assumption may not hold. In a later analysis, HLA-associated TCR beta chains showed more clonal expansion and lower generation probabilities than non-associated chains that were equally common. In the study, 150 to 200 TCR beta chains were listed as associated with cytomegalovirus. The cohort was sequenced for TCR beta chains only, and without alpha or paired-chain data the features that could be detected were limited. Cytomegalovirus status was reported to be diagnosed by the classifier with high specificity and sensitivity in both the original and validation cohorts. According to a later analysis, TCR association rates differed among HLA loci, with DRB1 alleles showing the most associated TCRs and HLA-C alleles showing the fewest. Broadly in line with IMGT annotations, most TCR beta V segments showed up in productive rearrangements about 87% or about 30% of the time in an earlier analysis of 450 to 600 of the donors. A group of highly shared sequence variants was considered likely to be a technical artifact of the sequencing pipeline. Assigning TCR associations to individual alleles was difficult when HLA alleles, especially DR and DQ, strongly co-occurred. In a later genetic analysis, fewer N-insertions in productive TCRs were reported among donors in an Asian-associated ancestry cluster than the roughly 700-donor mean. At a false discovery rate of 0.05, a later analysis linked roughly 17,000 TCR beta sequences to specific HLA alleles. Linkage disequilibrium might explain the correlated functional status among segregating V segments, but an unknown experimental factor could not be ruled out. Most CMV-associated TCR beta chains appeared to be HLA-restricted in a later analysis, and the HLA associations seemed to be driven largely by CMV exposure. A few of the identified cytomegalovirus-associated TCR beta chains were confirmed in vitro to be specific for cytomegalovirus antigens. A further reported finding was that TCR beta sequences accurately predicted the HLA-A and HLA-B alleles for most subjects in the first cohort. While some public TCRs were present in many individuals, most TCR sequences turned up only very rarely across donors. According to a later analysis, parvovirus B19, influenza, CMV and Epstein-Barr virus appeared linked to several top co-occurrence clusters. Because counts were too low, about 15 rarely observed V segments, including chromosome 9 orphons, were left out of the earlier analysis of about 500 of the donors. Immune exposure information for the cohort was limited to CMV serostatus. In a later genetic analysis, a missense DCLRE1C variant was associated with V-gene and J-gene trimming of TCR beta chains, and the association was replicated in an independent cohort. Because HLA typing was unavailable for some donors at each locus, only the typed subset was used in association tests. According to the authors, the approach could potentially be generalized to other disease states and immunological phenotypes. The 87-base-pair reads could not distinguish some IMGT-functional V segments, including TRBV6-2 and TRBV6-3, so those segments were excluded.

Input material: PBMCs. The rearrangement joined TRBV18 to TRBJ2-7, with TRBD1 identical over 7 junction bases. This clonotype originated in a man aged 25-45 years in good health and CMV-seronegative. The DNA sequence is TGTGCCAGCTCGACAACAGGGGCCTTCGAGCAGTACTTC. It translates as CASSTTGAFEQYF.